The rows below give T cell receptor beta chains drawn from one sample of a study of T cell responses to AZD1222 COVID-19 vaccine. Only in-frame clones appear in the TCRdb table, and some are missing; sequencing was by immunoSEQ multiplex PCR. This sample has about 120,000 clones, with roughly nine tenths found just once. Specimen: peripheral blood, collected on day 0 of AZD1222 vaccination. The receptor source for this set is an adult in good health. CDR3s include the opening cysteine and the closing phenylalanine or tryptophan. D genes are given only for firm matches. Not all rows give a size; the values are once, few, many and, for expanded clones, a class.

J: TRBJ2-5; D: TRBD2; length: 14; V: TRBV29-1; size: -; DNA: TGCAGCGCCGGGACTAGCGGGGGGCGGGAGACCCAGTACTTC; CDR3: CSAGTSGGRETQYF
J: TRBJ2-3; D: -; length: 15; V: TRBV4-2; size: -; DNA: TGTGCCAGCAGCCAAGAGGCCGGAACCACAGATACGCAGTATTTT; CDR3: CASSQEAGTTDTQYF
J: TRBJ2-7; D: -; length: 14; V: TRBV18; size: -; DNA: TGTGCCAGCTCACCAGCCTTAATTGGGAACGAGCAGTACTTC; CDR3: CASSPALIGNEQYF
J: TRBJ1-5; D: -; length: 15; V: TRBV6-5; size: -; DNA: TGTGCCAGCATGGGGCATGGGTATAGCAATCAGCCCCAGCATTTT; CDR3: CASMGHGYSNQPQHF
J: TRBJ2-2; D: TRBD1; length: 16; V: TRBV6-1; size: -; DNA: TGTGCCAGCAGTGAACAGGGACAGGTGAACACCGGGGAGCTGTTTTTT; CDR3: CASSEQGQVNTGELFF
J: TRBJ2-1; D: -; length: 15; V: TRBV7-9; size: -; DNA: TGTGCCAGCAGCTTAGGAGCTTCCTCCTACAATGAGCAGTTCTTC; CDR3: CASSLGASSYNEQFF
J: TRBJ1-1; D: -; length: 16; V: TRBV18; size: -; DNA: TGTGCCAGCTCACCACAAGGTCAGGGCATGAACACTGAAGCTTTCTTT; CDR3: CASSPQGQGMNTEAFF
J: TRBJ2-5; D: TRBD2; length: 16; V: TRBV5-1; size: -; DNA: TGCGCCAGCAGCTTGAGTCTAGCGGGAAGGAAAGAGACCCAGTACTTC; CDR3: CASSLSLAGRKETQYF
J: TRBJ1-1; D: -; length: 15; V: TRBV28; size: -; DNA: TGTGCCAGCAGTTCCCGACAGACTTCAAACACTGAAGCTTTCTTT; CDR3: CASSSRQTSNTEAFF
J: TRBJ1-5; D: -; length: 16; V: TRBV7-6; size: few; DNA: TGTGCCAGCAGCTTATATGGGTTCCAGGGCAATCAGCCCCAGCATTTT; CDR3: CASSLYGFQGNQPQHF
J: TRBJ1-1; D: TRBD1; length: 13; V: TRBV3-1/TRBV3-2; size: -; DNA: TGTGCCAGCAGCCAAGAACCCTTACAGGGGGCTTTCTTT; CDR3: CASSQEPLQGAFF
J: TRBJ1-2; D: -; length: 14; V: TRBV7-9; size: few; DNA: TGTGCCAGCAGCTTGGAAGGCCCTGCCTATGGCTACACCTTC; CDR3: CASSLEGPAYGYTF
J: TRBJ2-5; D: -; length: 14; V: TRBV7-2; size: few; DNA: TGTGCCAGCAGCTTAGCGGGGGGCGCCGAGACCCAGTACTTC; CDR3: CASSLAGGAETQYF
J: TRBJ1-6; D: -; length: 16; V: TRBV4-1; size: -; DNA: TGCGCCAGCAGCCAAACTCCAGGGAGAAATAATTCACCCCTCCACTTT; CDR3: CASSQTPGRNNSPLHF